The clone carrying this TCR beta chain was seen once. Its antigen is undetermined. The CDR3 spans 15 residues. The V end was cut by 1 base, the J end by 0 bases, with 8 bases between. From germline, CDR1 is KGHSH and CDR2 LQKENI. Researchers partitioned CD4+ cells into CD45RA+ naive and CD45RA-negative memory subsets. This sample was included in a study of shared clonotypes between healthy human individuals. General study results and limits: Larger estimated richness was generally seen in naive subsets than in memory subsets. Rarefaction curves obtained for sorted subsets showed sequencing incomplete despite large depth.

Profiled with immunoSEQ multiplex PCR; TCRdb holds only in-frame clones, not every one. Of hundreds of thousands of clones listed, almost 97% are singletons. Sample: naive CD4+ T cells sorted from blood. Described subset: CD45RA+ positively selected. The sequence derives from a woman aged 25-40 years in good health. The genes are TRBV18 and TRBJ2-3; D may be TRBD2 (6 bases). The CDR3 loop reads CASSPQGTSTDTQYF. The CDR3, as DNA: TGTGCCAGCTCACCACAAGGGACTAGCACAGATACGCAGTATTTT.